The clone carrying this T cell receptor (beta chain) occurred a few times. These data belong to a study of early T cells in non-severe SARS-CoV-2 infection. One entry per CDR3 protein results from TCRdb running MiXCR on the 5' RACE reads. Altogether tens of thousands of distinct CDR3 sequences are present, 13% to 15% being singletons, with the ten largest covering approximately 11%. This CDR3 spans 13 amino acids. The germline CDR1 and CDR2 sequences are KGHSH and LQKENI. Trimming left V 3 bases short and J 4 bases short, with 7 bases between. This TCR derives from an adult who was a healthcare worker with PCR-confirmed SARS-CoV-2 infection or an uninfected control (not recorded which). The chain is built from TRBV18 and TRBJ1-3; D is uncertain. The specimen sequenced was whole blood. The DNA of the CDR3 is TGTGCCAGCTCACCCCCCGGCGGAAACACCATATATTTT. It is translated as CASSPPGGNTIYF.